Listed below are T cell receptor beta chains from one sample, sequenced in a study of STAT5B mutations in CD4+ large granular lymphocyte leukemia. Some clones are missing from TCRdb's copy, which holds only in-frame ones; the method was immunoSEQ multiplex PCR. The sample has approximately 30,000 clones; around four fifths are singletons. The specimen was CD4+ T cells from blood buffy coats. These TCRs come from a human donor in good health. CDR3s include the opening cysteine and the closing phenylalanine or tryptophan. The D gene is left open where the match is weak. Expanded clones are given a class, and other clones once, few, many or no size at all.

cdr3_aa,cdr3_nt,d_call,j_call,clone_size,v_call
CASSYGLAGAGNTQYF,TGTGCCAGCAGCTACGGACTAGCGGGGGCGGGAAATACGCAGTATTTT,TRBD2,TRBJ2-3,once,TRBV5-4
CASRGRMLDEQFF,TGTGCCAGTAGAGGTAGAATGTTGGATGAGCAGTTCTTC,-,TRBJ2-1,-,TRBV19
CASPPARGFLGMNTEAFF,TGTGCCAGCCCCCCCGCTCGCGGGTTCTTGGGGATGAACACTGAAGCTTTCTTT,-,TRBJ1-1,-,TRBV28
CASSSTTGLAGQQYF,TGTGCCAGCAGCTCCACCACGGGACTAGCGGGACAGCAGTACTTC,TRBD2,TRBJ2-7,once,TRBV11-2
CASSFSGLPQFF,TGTGCCAGCAGTTTCTCGGGACTCCCGCAGTTCTTC,-,TRBJ2-1,-,TRBV27
CASSPKNQPQHF,TGTGCCAGCTCACCTAAGAATCAGCCCCAGCATTTT,-,TRBJ1-5,-,TRBV18
CASSLNREPYGYTF,TGCGCCAGCAGCCTGAACAGGGAACCTTATGGCTACACCTTC,-,TRBJ1-2,-,TRBV5-1
CASTLRGGPEYEQYF,TGTGCCAGCACCCTGAGGGGGGGGCCCGAGTACGAGCAGTACTTC,-,TRBJ2-7,-,TRBV28
CASSPTRLAGSTDTQYF,TGTGCCAGCTCACCTACAAGACTAGCTGGAAGCACAGATACGCAGTATTTT,TRBD2,TRBJ2-3,-,TRBV18
CAWSMTRVHGYTF,TGTGCCTGGAGTATGACCAGGGTACATGGCTACACCTTC,-,TRBJ1-2,-,TRBV30
CASSPGGLSSYEQYF,TGTGCCAGCTCACCTGGCGGTCTGAGCTCCTACGAGCAGTACTTC,-,TRBJ2-7,-,TRBV18
CASSYSAGWQETQYF,TGTGCCAGCAGTTACTCAGCCGGGTGGCAAGAGACCCAGTACTTC,-,TRBJ2-5,-,TRBV6-5
CASSVGGGETQYF,TGTGCCAGCAGCGTAGGGGGGGGAGAGACCCAGTACTTC,TRBD2,TRBJ2-5,-,TRBV9
CAWNGLARQETQYF,TGTGCCTGGAACGGACTAGCGCGACAAGAGACCCAGTACTTC,TRBD2,TRBJ2-5,-,TRBV30
CASGDDRVSYEQYF,TGTGCCAGCGGGGACGACAGGGTCTCCTACGAGCAGTACTTC,TRBD1,TRBJ2-7,-,TRBV13
CASSLGTSGRSGETQYF,TGCGCCAGCAGCCTAGGGACTAGCGGGAGGAGTGGAGAGACCCAGTACTTC,TRBD2,TRBJ2-5,-,TRBV5-1
CASSLVARGSAEAFF,TGCGCCAGCAGCTTGGTCGCCAGGGGGTCGGCTGAAGCTTTCTTT,TRBD1,TRBJ1-1,-,TRBV5-1